The 8 T cell receptor beta chains listed next were all sequenced from one sample in a study of T cell responses to AZD1222 COVID-19 vaccine. The table came from immunoSEQ multiplex PCR; TCRdb's copy has only in-frame clones and leaves some out. The sample contains approximately 150,000 clones, roughly 92% of which appear only once. Sequencing used peripheral blood, obtained 28 days after the second AZD1222 dose. Every receptor here comes from an adult who received the AZD1222 COVID-19 vaccine.

The CDR3 protein is CASSQDRGREPQHF. CDR3 coding DNA: TGCGCCAGCAGCCAAGATCGGGGGCGGGAGCCCCAGCATTTT. V and J are TRBV4-3 and TRBJ1-5, with a possible D match to TRBD1 (6 bases). Trimming pared 0 bases from V and 8 bases from J, leaving 11 bases between. This CDR3 has 14 amino acids. Germline V gene lookup returns CDR1 LGHNA and CDR2 YSLEER.

J is TRBJ1-1 and V is TRBV5-6; maybe TRBD1 (5 bases). The CDR3 contains 16 residues. The germline gives CDR1 SGHDT, CDR2 YYEEEE. The V end lost 4 bases, the J end lost 1 base, and 17 bases lay between the germline ends. The CDR3 here is CASSPTWGRRNTEAFF. The CDR3 DNA sequence: TGTGCCAGCAGCCCAACGTGGGGGAGGAGGAACACTGAAGCTTTCTTT. Combining the CDR3 with reference TRBV5-6 and TRBJ1-1 gives the whole variable domain DAGVTQSPTHLIKTRGQQVTLRCSPKSGHDTVSWYQQALGQGPQFIFQYYEEEERQRGNFPDRFSGHQFPNYSSELNVNALLLGDSALYLCASSPTWGRRNTEAFFGQGTRLTVV.

The genes are TRBV5-8 and TRBJ2-2; 7 nucleotides match TRBD1. The CDR3 loop spans 15 amino acids. Germline trimming cut 4 bases from V and 5 bases from J; bases unmatched to any gene: 8. The V gene's germline CDR1 is SGHTS and CDR2 YDEGEE. CDR3 nucleotides: TGTGCCAGCAGCAAGGGGGCGCGGAGGACCGGGGAGCTGTTTTTT. It encodes CASSKGARRTGELFF. Combining the CDR3 with reference TRBV5-8 and TRBJ2-2 gives the whole variable domain EAGVTQSPTHLIKTRGQQATLRCSPISGHTSVYWYQQALGLGLQFLLWYDEGEERNRGNFPPRFSGRQFPNYSSELNVNALELEDSALYLCASSKGARRTGELFFGEGSRLTVL.

The V call is TRBV2, the J call TRBJ1-2, with no clear D. Germline V gene sequence: CDR1 SNHLY, CDR2 FYNNEI. Trimming removed 2 bases at V and 0 bases at J, with 7 bases between. The CDR3 totals 14 residues. The CDR3 nucleotides read TGTGCCAGCAGTGAACCACTTGCTAACTATGGCTACACCTTC. It translates to CASSEPLANYGYTF.

This sequence joins TRBV2 and TRBJ1-2, with a possible D match to TRBD1 (6 bases). The ends were cut back, 2 bases at V and 7 bases at J, with 8 bases in the middle. In germline, CDR1 is SNHLY, CDR2 FYNNEI. The CDR3 length is 12 residues. The CDR3 bases are TGTGCCAGCAGTGAACCGGGGGCTGGCTACACCTTC. It translates to CASSEPGAGYTF.

V gene TRBV20-1 combines with J gene TRBJ2-1, with D tentatively TRBD2 (5 bases). In germline, CDR1 is DFQATT, CDR2 SNEGSKA (reference sequence). V lost 3 bases and J 7 bases, leaving 16 bases between the germline ends. The CDR3 runs to 14 residues. The CDR3 DNA reads TGCAGTGCTAGTTTGGCCAAGCGGATGAATGAGCAGTTCTTC. Amino acids: CSASLAKRMNEQFF.

This clone was picked up a small number of times. The J gene is TRBJ1-4, the V gene TRBV29-1; D is possibly TRBD1 (5 bases). CDR3 length: 14 residues. CDR1 SQVTM and CDR2 ANQGSEA come from the germline V gene. Trimming took 7 bases from V and 3 from J, leaving 15 bases between them. The DNA for the CDR3 is TGCAGCGCCGGGGAGGGGTCAGCTAATGAAAAACTGTTTTTT. Translating gives CSAGEGSANEKLFF.

In this sample, this clone turned up once. In nucleotides, the CDR3 is TGTGCCAGCAGCAAAGAACCAGGAGCAGATACGCAGTATTTT. As protein: CASSKEPGADTQYF. The chain has TRBV9 and TRBJ2-3; D ambiguous. CDR3 size: 14 residues. CDR1 and CDR2 from the germline V gene are SGDLS and YYNGEE. V was clipped by 4 bases and J by 4 bases, with 13 bases between them.